The T cell receptor beta chain under discussion was sequenced for a study of naive and memory T cell subsets. Overall study findings and caveats: Potentially, T cell activation and differentiation skew this RNA-based measurement.

Amplification of ligated cDNA took four PCR rounds with SP2 and nested alpha and beta constant primers. One entry per CDR3 protein results from TCRdb running MiXCR on the 5' RACE reads. The sample includes tens of thousands of distinct CDR3 sequences, about 8.3% of them seen just once. TCR cDNA received a 3' ligated oligonucleotide that carried a UMI. Unsorted total RNA, roughly 1 to 1,100 ng, was DNase treated before reverse transcription. A note on this clonotype: The antigen is unknown.

This CDR3 is 16 amino acids long. V was cut by 6 bases and J by 0 bases, with 12 bases left in between. This clonotype was sampled from a female donor in good health. V gene TRBV12-3 or TRBV12-4 combines with J gene TRBJ2-6; D is uncertain. The CDR3 DNA reads as TGTGCCAGCAGCCCCGAACAGAGCTCTGGGGCCAACGTCCTGACTTTC. As protein: CASSPEQSSGANVLTF.